A single sample is the source of the 15 T cell receptor beta chains below, sequenced in a study of blood T cell repertoires in COVID-19. Repertoires were generated with immunoSEQ multiplex PCR, while TCRdb's copy carries only in-frame clones and drops some. The table records approximately 180,000 clones, about 84% of them present only once. Input material: peripheral blood. The source is an older person with COVID-19, enrolled during active disease.

V and J are TRBV6-2 or TRBV6-3 and TRBJ1-1; 7 bases agree with TRBD1. V was pared by 5 bases and J by 11 bases, with 17 bases of the junction left unmatched. The CDR3 runs 15 residues. The V gene's germline CDR1 is MNHEY and CDR2 SVGEGT. The CDR3 DNA sequence: TGTGCCAGCAGTCATCGACAGGGACGCCCTTTGGGGGCTTTCTTT. Protein: CASSHRQGRPLGAFF.

V gene TRBV24-1 combines with J gene TRBJ2-1; 11 bases align to TRBD1. The CDR3 covers 15 residues. The J segment lost 6 bases and the V segment lost 3 bases, leaving 3 bases of the junction unmatched. Germline loops: CDR1 KGHDR, CDR2 SFDVKD. CDR3 nucleotide sequence: TGTGCCACCAGTGATCCCGGGACAGGGGGCAATGAGCAGTTCTTC. Amino acid sequence: CATSDPGTGGNEQFF.

J is TRBJ1-1 and V is TRBV14, with 7 bases identical to TRBD1. The CDR3 contains 14 residues. The V and J ends lost 4 bases and 10 bases, in that order; junction bases with no gene match: 12. Germline V lookup: CDR1 SGHDN, CDR2 FVKESK. The CDR3 loop is CASSPIPGGTAAFF. The CDR3 region has the DNA TGTGCCAGCAGCCCTATTCCGGGGGGGACAGCAGCTTTCTTT. Filled out from reference TRBV14 and TRBJ1-1, the complete variable domain reads EAGVTQFPSHSVIEKGQTVTLRCDPISGHDNLYWYRRVMGKEIKFLLHFVKESKQDESGMPNNRFLAERTGGTYSTLKVQPAELEDSGVYFCASSPIPGGTAAFFGQGTRLTVV.

The genes are TRBV7-9 and TRBJ1-1; 7 positions match TRBD1. CDR1 SEHNR and CDR2 FQNEAQ come from the germline V gene (reference sequence). The CDR3 is made up of 17 amino acids. V lost 5 bases and J lost 1; bases outside the gene matches: 13. The CDR3 DNA follows: TGTGCCAGCAGCGGGCCGGGACAGCGACCCTGGAACACTGAAGCTTTCTTT. Protein: CASSGPGQRPWNTEAFF.

The chain employs TRBV5-6 and TRBJ1-5; D is possibly TRBD1 (5 bases). CDR3 length equals 16 residues. Germline V gene lookup returns CDR1 SGHDT and CDR2 YYEEEE. V was cut by 0 bases and J by 3 bases, with 13 bases left in between. CDR3 in amino acids: CASSLGQGPPNQPQHF. The DNA for the CDR3 is TGTGCCAGCAGCTTGGGGCAGGGTCCTCCCAATCAGCCCCAGCATTTT.

V and J are TRBV6-2 or TRBV6-3 and TRBJ2-2; D uncertain. The CDR3 contains 14 residues. CDR1 is MNHEY, CDR2 SVGEGT, per germline. V dropped 2 bases and J dropped 6 bases, with 10 bases sitting between them. CDR3 in amino acids: CASSYSLAPGELFF. The CDR3, as DNA: TGTGCCAGCAGTTACAGTTTAGCACCCGGGGAGCTGTTTTTT.

The chain couples TRBV5-8 to TRBJ2-2, with a weak D call TRBD2 (6 bases). The CDR3 consists of 16 residues. Per germline, CDR1 SGHTS and CDR2 YDEGEE. V dropped 0 bases and J dropped 6 bases, with 15 bases sitting between them. The CDR3 loop is CASSLARGVAAGELFF. The CDR3 DNA follows: TGTGCCAGCAGCTTGGCCCGAGGGGTAGCGGCCGGGGAGCTGTTTTTT.

The chain carries TRBV11-3 and TRBJ2-3, with a possible D match to TRBD2 (6 bases). This CDR3 has 16 residues. Trimming took off 5 bases at V and 0 bases at J, with 15 bases between the two ends. Germline V gene lookup returns CDR1 SGHNT and CDR2 YENEEA. CDR3 nucleotides: TGTGCCAGCAGCCCCGGGGTTAGCGGAAGCACAGATACGCAGTATTTT. Translating gives CASSPGVSGSTDTQYF. Together with reference TRBV11-3 and TRBJ2-3, the CDR3 gives the full variable domain: EAGVVQSPRYKIIEKKQPVAFWCNPISGHNTLYWYLQNLGQGPELLIRYENEEAVDDSQLPKDRFSAERLKGVDSTLKIQPAELGDSAVYLCASSPGVSGSTDTQYFGPGTRLTVL.

The chain is built from TRBV2 and TRBJ1-1; no reliable D call. The CDR3 sequence is 12 residues long. Trimming took off 8 bases at V and 2 bases at J, with 9 bases between the two ends. Germline CDR1 is SNHLY and CDR2 is FYNNEI. The chain's CDR3 is CASAAPNTEAFF. The CDR3 coding sequence is TGTGCCAGCGCAGCGCCTAACACTGAAGCTTTCTTT.

This clone has a handful of counts. The chain couples TRBV2 to TRBJ2-3; the match to TRBD2 covers 15 bases. J lost 1 base, V lost 6 bases, and 5 bases had no gene match. This CDR3 is 17 amino acids long. Germline CDR1 reads SNHLY; CDR2 reads FYNNEI. CDR3 DNA: TGTGCCAGCAGACCCGGGACTAGCGGGAGGCGCACAGATACGCAGTATTTT. Translating gives CASRPGTSGRRTDTQYF.

The gene calls are TRBV7-2 and TRBJ2-3; the match to TRBD2 covers 13 bases. The V gene's germline CDR1 is SGHTA and CDR2 FQGNSA. The CDR3 covers 17 residues. V trimming: 3 bases; J trimming: 1 base; junction bases outside the gene matches: 4. CDR3 DNA: TGTGCCAGCAGCTTCACCGGGACTAGCGGGGGCACAGATACGCAGTATTTT. It codes for CASSFTGTSGGTDTQYF.

The V call is TRBV18, the J call TRBJ2-7; tentative D call: TRBD1 (6 bases). The CDR3 totals 15 residues. Germline V gene sequence: CDR1 KGHSH, CDR2 LQKENI. Trimming cost V 8 bases and J 4 bases, with 21 bases left between them. The CDR3 DNA reads TGTGCCAGCCAGACAGGATCGTCATCTCCTTACGAGCAGTACTTC. Its translation is CASQTGSSSPYEQYF.

The genes are TRBV30 and TRBJ1-5, with a possible D match to TRBD1 (5 bases). Germline V gene data show CDR1 as GTSNPN and CDR2 as SVGIG (reference sequence). V lost 2 bases to trimming and J lost 0 bases, with 23 bases between them. CDR3 length: 19 residues. CDR3 DNA sequence: TGTGCCTGGAGTCCCTCCTTGGGGGGGAGATACTATAGCAATCAGCCCCAGCATTTT. It is translated as CAWSPSLGGRYYSNQPQHF. Using reference TRBV30 and TRBJ1-5 for the parts outside the CDR3, the full variable domain is SQTIHQWPATLVQPVGSPLSLECTVEGTSNPNLYWYRQAAGRGLQLLFYSVGIGQISSEVPQNLSASRPQDRQFILSSKKLLLSDSGFYLCAWSPSLGGRYYSNQPQHFGDGTRLSIL.

The chain carries TRBV7-2 and TRBJ2-2; 8 nucleotides line up with TRBD2. There are 15 residues in the CDR3. Germline loops: CDR1 SGHTA, CDR2 FQGNSA. V lost 8 bases, J lost 5 bases, and 10 bases stayed unmatched. The CDR3 bases are TGTGCCAGCTCCTACAGAGCGGGAGTGACCGGGGAGCTGTTTTTT. Translating gives CASSYRAGVTGELFF.

The rearrangement uses TRBV6-1 and TRBJ1-2; possible D gene TRBD1, 5 bases. The CDR3 spans 14 residues. The V gene lost 2 bases and the J gene lost 5 bases, with 12 bases spanning the gap. Germline assignment: CDR1 MNHNS and CDR2 SASEGT. The CDR3 spells CASSESGEGYGYTF. The CDR3, as DNA: TGTGCCAGCAGTGAATCCGGGGAGGGGTATGGCTACACCTTC.